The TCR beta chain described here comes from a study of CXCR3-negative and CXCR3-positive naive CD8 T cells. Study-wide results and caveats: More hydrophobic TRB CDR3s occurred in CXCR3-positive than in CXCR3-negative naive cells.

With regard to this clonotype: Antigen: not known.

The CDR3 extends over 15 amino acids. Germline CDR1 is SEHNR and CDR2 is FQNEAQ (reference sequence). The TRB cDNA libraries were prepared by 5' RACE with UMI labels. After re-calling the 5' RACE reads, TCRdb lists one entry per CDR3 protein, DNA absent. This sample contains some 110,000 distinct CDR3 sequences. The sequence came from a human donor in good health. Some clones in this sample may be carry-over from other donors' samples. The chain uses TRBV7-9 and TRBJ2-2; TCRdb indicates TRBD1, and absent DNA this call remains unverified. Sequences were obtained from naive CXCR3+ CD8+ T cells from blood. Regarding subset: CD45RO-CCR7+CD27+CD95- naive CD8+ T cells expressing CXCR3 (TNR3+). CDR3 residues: CASSYGTLNTGELFF.